This T cell receptor beta chain was recovered during a study of blood T cell repertoires in COVID-19. Background on the study: Acute-phase and convalescent COVID-19 samples originated in the United States, Italy and Spain. PBMCs, B-cell-depleted T cells, or T cells provided the cDNA or gDNA that made up the material.

Under the authors' procedure: Estimation of nucleated cell counts was performed using reference gene primer amplification. Clones were read by immunoSEQ multiplex PCR, and TCRdb kept only the in-frame ones, dropping some. V, J and clone size are those of that table, while D and trimming were read from the DNA. The repertoire holds about 94,000 clones, with around 87% as singletons. This CDR3 has 17 residues. Germline lookup yields CDR1 SGHDN and CDR2 FVKESK. V lost 3 bases and J lost 5; bases outside the gene matches: 11. This clone was seen many times. The TCR comes from a woman of 80 years or more with acute or convalescent COVID-19. The sample consisted of peripheral blood. The chain recombines TRBV14 with TRBJ2-2; 8 bases align to TRBD2. CDR3 amino acids: CASSHDLAGGATGELFF. In DNA form, the CDR3 reads TGTGCCAGCAGCCATGATTTGGCCGGGGGGGCGACCGGGGAGCTGTTTTTT. Together with reference TRBV14 and TRBJ2-2, the CDR3 gives the full variable domain: EAGVTQFPSHSVIEKGQTVTLRCDPISGHDNLYWYRRVMGKEIKFLLHFVKESKQDESGMPNNRFLAERTGGTYSTLKVQPAELEDSGVYFCASSHDLAGGATGELFFGEGSRLTVL.